This T cell receptor beta chain originates from a study of early T cells in non-severe SARS-CoV-2 infection. TCRdb re-called the 5' RACE reads through MiXCR, storing one row per CDR3 protein. The data contain fewer than 40,000 distinct CDR3 sequences, roughly 6% of them seen just once; the ten biggest clones take up 5% to 5.5%. The sample holds many counts of this clonotype. The V segment lost 6 bases and the J segment 7 bases; nucleotides outside the gene matches: 4. Looked up from germline, CDR1 is LGHDT and CDR2 is YNNKEL (reference sequence). This CDR3 is 14 amino acids long. The TCR sequence derives from an adult who was a healthcare worker with PCR-confirmed SARS-CoV-2 infection or an uninfected control (not recorded which). Sequencing was done on a sample of whole blood. V and J are TRBV3-1 and TRBJ2-1; 12 bases match TRBD2. The CDR3 nucleotides read TGTGCCAGCAGTCAGACTAGCGGGAGTAATGAGCAGTTCTTC. Translation gives CASSQTSGSNEQFF.